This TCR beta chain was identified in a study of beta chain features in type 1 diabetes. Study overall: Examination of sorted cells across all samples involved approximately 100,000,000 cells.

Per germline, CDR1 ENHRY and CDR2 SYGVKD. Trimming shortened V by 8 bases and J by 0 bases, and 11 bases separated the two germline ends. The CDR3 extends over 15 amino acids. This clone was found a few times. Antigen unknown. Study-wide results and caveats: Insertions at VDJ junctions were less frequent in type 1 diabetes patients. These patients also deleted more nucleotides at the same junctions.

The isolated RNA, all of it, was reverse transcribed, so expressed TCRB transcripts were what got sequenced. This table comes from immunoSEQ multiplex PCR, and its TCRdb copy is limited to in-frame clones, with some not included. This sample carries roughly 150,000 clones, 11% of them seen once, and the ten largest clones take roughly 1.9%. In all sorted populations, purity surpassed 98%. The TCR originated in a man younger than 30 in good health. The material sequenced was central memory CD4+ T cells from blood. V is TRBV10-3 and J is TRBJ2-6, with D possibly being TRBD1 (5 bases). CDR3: CAIGREGSGANVLTF. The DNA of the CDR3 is TGTGCCATCGGCAGGGAAGGCTCTGGGGCCAACGTCCTGACTTTC.